Following are 19 T cell receptor beta chains from one sample sequenced in a study of T cells after yellow fever vaccination. MiXCR, run by TCRdb on the 5' RACE reads, gives a single entry per CDR3 protein. This table has 250,000 to 400,000 distinct CDR3 sequences, over 3.5% appearing once. Sequencing was performed on PBMCs, taken 15 days after the yellow fever booster vaccination. These receptors were collected from a man aged 18-30 years who received the YFV17D yellow fever vaccine.

This clonotype was seen at least ten times. The chain carries TRBV6-5 and TRBJ1-2, with 7 positions matching TRBD1. J gave up 2 bases and V 8 bases, and 2 bases lay outside the gene matches. Looked up from germline, CDR1 is MNHEY and CDR2 is SVGAGI. The CDR3 has 12 residues. The CDR3 protein is CASGGQNYGYTF. CDR3 nucleotides: TGTGCCAGCGGGGGACAGAACTATGGCTACACCTTC.

The sample holds a few counts of this clonotype. The V gene is TRBV7-6, the J gene TRBJ2-1, with 7 bases lining up with TRBD2. V gave up 4 bases and J gave up 9 bases; unmatched junction bases: 15. Germline V lookup: CDR1 SGHVS, CDR2 FNYEAQ. There are 16 residues in the CDR3. Written as DNA, the CDR3 is TGTGCCAGCAGCTCGCCCCCGGAGGGAGGGAGAGGTGAGCAGTTCTTC. This encodes CASSSPPEGGRGEQFF.

In its sample, this clonotype was seen many times. The chain combines TRBV12-3 or TRBV12-4 with TRBJ2-3; either TRBD1 or TRBD2 may supply D (6 bases each). The V gene lost 6 bases and the J gene lost 0 bases, with 16 bases spanning the gap. CDR3 length equals 16 residues. The CDR3 protein is CASSTGAIVSTDTQYF. Here the CDR3 DNA reads TGTGCCAGCAGCACGGGGGCTATCGTAAGCACAGATACGCAGTATTTT.

This clonotype was recorded at least ten times. The chain has TRBV12-3 or TRBV12-4 and TRBJ2-1; D call uncertain. The V end was cut by 3 bases, the J end by 8 bases, with 11 bases between. The CDR3 contains 13 residues. CDR3: CASSFDWAYEQFF. CDR3 nucleotides: TGTGCCAGCAGTTTCGACTGGGCCTATGAGCAGTTCTTC.

This chain joins TRBV18 and TRBJ2-1; D tentatively fits TRBD1 or TRBD2 (5 bases each). Germline-derived CDR1 and CDR2 are KGHSH and LQKENI. This CDR3 has 15 residues. V was pared by 3 bases and J by 5 bases, with 14 bases between. CDR3 protein: CASSPGPGTHNEQFF. The DNA of the CDR3 is TGTGCCAGCTCACCTGGCCCGGGGACCCACAATGAGCAGTTCTTC.

The chain links TRBV6-6 to TRBJ1-5; D perhaps matches TRBD1 (6 bases). The CDR3 loop spans 18 amino acids. Germline CDR1 and CDR2: MNHNY and SVGAGI (reference sequence). The V gene lost 5 bases and the J gene lost 4 bases, with 24 bases spanning the gap. CDR3 DNA: TGTGCCAGCAGTAACCCGGGACAAGGAGGGGGGCTTAATCAGCCCCAGCATTTT. Encoded protein: CASSNPGQGGGLNQPQHF.

This clonotype was detected ten times or more. The chain uses TRBV9 and TRBJ1-1; D unresolved. V was pared by 0 bases and J by 4 bases, with 13 bases between. CDR1 and CDR2 (germline): SGDLS, YYNGEE. This CDR3 has 15 residues. CDR3 residues: CASSVGSASGTEAFF. CDR3 bases: TGTGCCAGCAGCGTAGGGTCCGCTTCGGGCACTGAAGCTTTCTTT.

By share of the sample, this clonotype is medium-sized. The chain is built from TRBV25-1 and TRBJ2-1; no definite D call. The CDR3 runs to 14 residues. Trimming pared 5 bases from V and 3 bases from J, leaving 11 bases between. Per the germline V gene, CDR1 is MGHDK and CDR2 is SYGVNS. This chain's CDR3 is CASSQSDFYNEQFF. In DNA form, the CDR3 reads TGTGCCAGCAGTCAGTCCGACTTCTACAATGAGCAGTTCTTC. The full variable domain, in which reference TRBV25-1 and TRBJ2-1 provide the parts outside the CDR3, is EADIYQTPRYLVIGTGKKITLECSQTMGHDKMYWYQQDPGMELHLIHYSYGVNSTEKGDLSSESTVSRIRTEHFPLTLESARPSHTSQYLCASSQSDFYNEQFFGPGTRLTVL.

This chain connects TRBV20-1 to TRBJ1-3; D not certain. The V end lost 0 bases, the J end lost 0 bases, and 9 bases lay between the germline ends. The CDR3 covers 15 residues. CDR1 is DFQATT and CDR2 is SNEGSKA in the germline V gene (reference sequence). CDR3 amino acids: CSAREPGSSGNTIYF. The CDR3 DNA reads as TGCAGTGCTAGAGAGCCGGGGAGCTCTGGAAACACCATATATTTT.

This clonotype was recorded a few times. This CDR3 is CASSEGYRYQETQYF. DNA for the CDR3: TGTGCCAGCAGTGAAGGGTACAGGTACCAAGAGACCCAGTACTTC. The chain combines TRBV6-1 with TRBJ2-5; a weak D match, TRBD1 (5 bases). The ends were cut back, 1 base at V and 0 bases at J, with 9 bases in the middle. This CDR3 spans 15 amino acids. Germline V lookup: CDR1 MNHNS, CDR2 SASEGT.

This clonotype was seen a few times. The chain carries TRBV19 and TRBJ2-7; weak D call: TRBD2 (5 bases). The germline V gene has CDR1 LNHDA and CDR2 SQIVND (reference sequence). This CDR3 is built from 15 residues. Deletions cut 3 bases from V and 6 bases from J, with 18 bases between. In DNA form, the CDR3 reads TGTGCCAGTAGTATTACTGGGAGATCCTTACGCGAGCAGTACTTC. As protein: CASSITGRSLREQYF.

This clonotype was seen many times. The gene calls are TRBV6-1 and TRBJ2-7; the D gene is possibly TRBD2 (6 bases). The germline gives CDR1 MNHNS, CDR2 SASEGT. This CDR3 is 13 amino acids long. The V end was cut by 1 base, the J end by 8 bases, with 12 bases between. In DNA form, the CDR3 reads TGTGCCAGCAGTGAAGAGTTCCGGGGGAAGCAGTACTTC. This gives the protein CASSEEFRGKQYF.

V is TRBV5-8 and J is TRBJ2-7; D assignment may be TRBD1 or TRBD2 (6 bases each). The CDR3 spans 15 residues. Trimming removed 4 bases at V and 6 bases at J, with 20 bases between. Germline CDR1 SGHTS, CDR2 YDEGEE. The CDR3 loop is CASSRGDRLGGEQYF. CDR3 nucleotide sequence: TGTGCCAGCAGCAGGGGGGACCGGCTCGGTGGCGAGCAGTACTTC.

This clonotype appeared a few times. CDR3 sequence: CASSKGQVHTSYEQYF. Written as DNA, the CDR3 is TGCGCCAGCAGCAAAGGACAGGTCCACACCTCCTACGAGCAGTACTTC. V gene TRBV5-1 combines with J gene TRBJ2-7; 7 bases line up with TRBD1. CDR1 SGHRS and CDR2 YFSETQ come from the germline V gene. The V segment lost 4 bases and the J segment 0 bases; nucleotides outside the gene matches: 10. The CDR3 sequence is 16 residues long.

This clonotype has a count of ten or more. The chain uses TRBV5-1 and TRBJ2-3, with a tentative D call TRBD2 (5 bases). CDR3 length: 14 residues. Germline assignment: CDR1 SGHRS and CDR2 YFSETQ. The V and J ends lost 0 bases and 0 bases respectively, with 5 bases between them. The CDR3 protein is CASSLERSTDTQYF. The DNA for the CDR3 is TGCGCCAGCAGCTTGGAGCGGAGCACAGATACGCAGTATTTT. Based on the CDR3 plus reference TRBV5-1 and TRBJ2-3, the full variable domain is KAGVTQTPRYLIKTRGQQVTLSCSPISGHRSVSWYQQTPGQGLQFLFEYFSETQRNKGNFPGRFSGRQFSNSRSEMNVSTLELGDSALYLCASSLERSTDTQYFGPGTRLTVL.

This clonotype has just a few counts. V is TRBV28 and J is TRBJ2-2, with unresolved D. V gave up 6 bases and J gave up 3 bases, with 5 bases separating them. The CDR3 length is 12 residues. CDR1 and CDR2 from the germline V gene are MDHEN and SYDVKM. CDR3 sequence: CASRKDTGELFF. The DNA of the CDR3 is TGTGCCAGCAGGAAGGACACCGGGGAGCTGTTTTTT.

This chain joins TRBV19 and TRBJ1-2; the D is unclear. V lost 6 bases and J 1 base, leaving 15 bases between the germline ends. Germline V gives CDR1 LNHDA, CDR2 SQIVND (reference sequence). The CDR3 spans 15 residues. The CDR3 loop reads CASSRSRADNYGYTF. In DNA form, the CDR3 reads TGTGCCAGTAGCCGGTCGAGGGCAGATAACTATGGCTACACCTTC.

This clonotype was recorded at least ten times. This chain uses TRBV15 with TRBJ1-5; 7 nucleotides match TRBD1. The junction had 9 bases not matched to a gene; V was cut back by 3 bases and J by 10 bases. CDR3 length equals 14 residues. Germline V lookup: CDR1 LNHNV, CDR2 YYDKDF (reference sequence). CDR3 DNA sequence: TGTGCCACCAGCAGCGACCGGAGGACAGGACCCCAGCATTTT. Translation gives CATSSDRRTGPQHF.

There are a few counts of this clonotype. The chain carries TRBV27 and TRBJ2-7; D not resolved. The CDR3 has 16 amino acids. Trimming removed 0 bases at V and 7 bases at J, with 19 bases between. Germline CDR1 MNHEY, CDR2 SMNVEV (reference sequence). The CDR3 DNA is TGTGCCAGCAGTTTATCGTTCTCCTTCCAATTCTGGGAGCAGTACTTC. As protein: CASSLSFSFQFWEQYF.